The T cell receptor beta chain described here comes from a study of Ad26.COV2.S vaccination and SARS-CoV-2 variants. Germline V lookup: CDR1 SGHTA, CDR2 FQGTGA. With 3 bases clipped from V and 4 bases from J, the junction kept 1 base outside the gene matches. CDR3 length equals 14 residues. Profiled with immunoSEQ multiplex PCR; TCRdb holds only in-frame clones, not every one. Of 400,000 to 450,000 clones listed, roughly 87% are singletons. To note about this clone: What it binds is unknown.

Treatment of the sample: about 20 received Ad26.COV2.S at low or high dose, single or two shots; a few received placebo; per-sample allocation not given. Material that was analyzed had been drawn on day 63 after the first vaccine or placebo injection. The study, taken as a whole, reports: It was vaccine recipients, not placebo recipients, who had the higher spike-specific TCR breadth.

The sequence was collected from a person aged 18 to 65 who received the Ad26.COV2.S COVID-19 vaccine or a placebo. The chain links TRBV7-3 to TRBJ2-3; 10 bases are a match to TRBD2. Sample: peripheral blood, taken in a trial of Ad26.COV2.S vaccine versus placebo. The CDR3 protein is CASSFSGRPDTQYF. In nucleotides, the CDR3 is TGTGCCAGCAGCTTTAGCGGGAGGCCAGATACGCAGTATTTT.